What follows are 8 T cell receptor beta chains derived from one specimen sequenced in a study of early T cells in non-severe SARS-CoV-2 infection. TCRdb processed the 5' RACE reads anew with MiXCR; each CDR3 protein has one entry. The sample yields about 64,000 distinct CDR3 sequences, 10% to 12% seen once. The material sequenced was whole blood, taken at baseline. Receptors originate from an adult who was a healthcare worker with PCR-confirmed SARS-CoV-2 infection or an uninfected control (not recorded which).

This clonotype was observed many times. This chain links TRBV7-8 with TRBJ2-1; 10 nucleotides line up with TRBD1. V shed 5 bases, J shed 4 bases, and the junction held 17 bases outside the gene matches. Looked up from germline, CDR1 is SGHVS and CDR2 is FQNEAQ. The CDR3 is 19 amino acids. DNA for the CDR3: TGTGCCAGCAGCCAGGGACAGGGGTTAGGTACAGGTCCGTACAATGAGCAGTTCTTC. Amino acid sequence: CASSQGQGLGTGPYNEQFF.

The chain combines TRBV29-1 with TRBJ2-2; TRBD2 aligns across 7 bases. This CDR3 contains 14 residues. CDR1 and CDR2 from the germline V gene are SQVTM and ANQGSEA. The V segment lost 2 bases and the J segment 0 bases; nucleotides outside the gene matches: 0. CDR3 sequence (DNA): TGCAGCGTTGAACGGGGGGCGAACACCGGGGAGCTGTTTTTT. Its translation: CSVERGANTGELFF.

The chain employs TRBV18 and TRBJ2-2; 10 bases align to TRBD2. The J segment lost 7 bases and the V segment lost 3 bases, leaving 2 bases of the junction unmatched. The V gene's germline CDR1 is KGHSH and CDR2 LQKENI. This CDR3 is 14 amino acids long. For the CDR3, the DNA is TGTGCCAGCTCACCGGGACTAGCGAACGGGGAGCTGTTTTTT. Translating it yields CASSPGLANGELFF.

The gene calls are TRBV7-9 and TRBJ2-2; TRBD2 matches 12 bases. The CDR3 spans 16 residues. The germline gives CDR1 SEHNR, CDR2 FQNEAQ (reference sequence). With 5 bases clipped from V and 3 bases from J, the junction kept 4 bases outside the gene matches. The CDR3 protein is CASSQTSGGYTGELFF. The CDR3 region has the DNA TGTGCCAGCAGCCAAACTAGCGGGGGGTACACCGGGGAGCTGTTTTTT. Together with reference TRBV7-9 and TRBJ2-2, the CDR3 gives the full variable domain: DTGVSQNPRHKITKRGQNVTFRCDPISEHNRLYWYRQTLGQGPEFLTYFQNEAQLEKSRLLSDRFSAERPKGSFSTLEIQRTEQGDSAMYLCASSQTSGGYTGELFFGEGSRLTVL.

This clonotype was seen more than once but under ten times. The chain employs TRBV25-1 and TRBJ2-7, with 9 bases matching TRBD1. The CDR3 length is 14 residues. Germline CDR1 is MGHDK and CDR2 is SYGVNS. After removal of 4 bases from V and 2 bases from J, the junction contained 3 bases not matched to a gene. This CDR3 reads CASSVGTGPYEQYF. The CDR3 DNA follows: TGTGCCAGCAGTGTCGGGACAGGGCCCTACGAGCAGTACTTC.

This clonotype appeared a few times. The chain joins TRBV11-2 to TRBJ2-2; TRBD1 matches at 7 bases. CDR3 length: 13 residues. Germline values: CDR1 SGHAT, CDR2 FQNNGV. The trim removed 4 bases at V and 6 bases at J, leaving 2 bases unmatched. This CDR3 reads CASSSTGPGELFF. The CDR3, as DNA: TGTGCCAGCAGCTCGACAGGGCCCGGGGAGCTGTTTTTT.

There are a few counts of this clonotype. V is TRBV19 and J is TRBJ1-2; no clear D gene. The CDR3 length is 12 residues. Per germline, CDR1 LNHDA and CDR2 SQIVND (reference sequence). The ends were cut back, 3 bases at V and 6 bases at J, with 8 bases in the middle. The CDR3 DNA reads TGTGCCAGTAGTATGAGCGGGAATGGCTACACCTTC. It is translated as CASSMSGNGYTF.

The rearrangement uses TRBV20-1 and TRBJ2-3; the D gene could be TRBD1 or TRBD2 (5 bases each). Germline CDR1 reads DFQATT; CDR2 reads SNEGSKA (reference sequence). The CDR3 length is 15 residues. The V gene lost 3 bases and the J gene lost 5 bases, with 18 bases spanning the gap. Here the CDR3 DNA reads TGCAGTGCTAGGAGGGACGGACGGCTATTAGATACGCAGTATTTT. Translating gives CSARRDGRLLDTQYF.